Here is one T cell receptor (beta chain) with its context. Its cognate antigen is unknown. This entry belongs to a study of PD-1 blockade in classical Hodgkin lymphoma. Findings and caveats of the study: Newly diagnosed patients were reported to exhibit reduced baseline TCR diversity relative to healthy donors. Newly diagnosed patients and complete responders had comparable diversity at baseline. There remain no defined causes for the repertoire differences, which possibly reflect disease activity or prior therapy.

Germline assignment: CDR1 LNHDA and CDR2 SQIVND (reference sequence). The CDR3 consists of 16 residues. V gave up 4 bases and J gave up 1 base; unmatched junction bases: 7. The assay was immunoSEQ multiplex PCR, and TCRdb's table has in-frame clones only and misses some. The table shows some 95,000 clones, with around nine tenths occurring only once. Indicated time point: cycle 4 day 1 (C4D1), after 5 to 7 weeks of nivolumab. Each patient's relapse followed autologous stem cell transplantation, and brentuximab vedotin exposure varied. Patients showed best responses of complete response, partial response or progressive disease.

Specimen: peripheral blood mononuclear cells (PBMCs), collected before the fourth cycle of nivolumab. The source is a human donor with classical Hodgkin lymphoma. The chain couples TRBV19 to TRBJ1-5; 7 bases align to TRBD1. In nucleotides, the CDR3 is TGTGCCAGTAGTACCACTACAGGGGTGAGCAATCAGCCCCAGCATTTT. Its translation is CASSTTTGVSNQPQHF.